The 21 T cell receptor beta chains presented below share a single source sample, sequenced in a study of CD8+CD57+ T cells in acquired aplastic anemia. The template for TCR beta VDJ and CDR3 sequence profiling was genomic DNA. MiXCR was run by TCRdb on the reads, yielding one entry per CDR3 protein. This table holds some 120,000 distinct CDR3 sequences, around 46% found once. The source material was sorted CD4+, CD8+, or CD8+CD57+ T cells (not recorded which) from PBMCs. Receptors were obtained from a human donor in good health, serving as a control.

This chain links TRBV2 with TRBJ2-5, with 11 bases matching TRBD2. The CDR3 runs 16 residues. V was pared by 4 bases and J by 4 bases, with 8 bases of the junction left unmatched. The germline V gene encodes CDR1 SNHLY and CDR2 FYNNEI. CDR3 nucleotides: TGTGCCAGCAGTGGCCTACTAGCGGGAGCCACAGAGACCCAGTACTTC. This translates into CASSGLLAGATETQYF.

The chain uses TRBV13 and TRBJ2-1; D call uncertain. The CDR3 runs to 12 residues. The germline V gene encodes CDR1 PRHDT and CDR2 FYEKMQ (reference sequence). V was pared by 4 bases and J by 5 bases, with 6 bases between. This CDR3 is CASSSNHNEQFF. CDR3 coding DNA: TGTGCCAGCAGCTCAAATCACAATGAGCAGTTCTTC.

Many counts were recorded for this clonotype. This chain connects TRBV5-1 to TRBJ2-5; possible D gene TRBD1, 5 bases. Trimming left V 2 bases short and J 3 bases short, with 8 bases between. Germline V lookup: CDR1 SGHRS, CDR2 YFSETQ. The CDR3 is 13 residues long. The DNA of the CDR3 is TGCGCCAGCAGCTTTCAAGGGGAAGAGACCCAGTACTTC. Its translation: CASSFQGEETQYF.

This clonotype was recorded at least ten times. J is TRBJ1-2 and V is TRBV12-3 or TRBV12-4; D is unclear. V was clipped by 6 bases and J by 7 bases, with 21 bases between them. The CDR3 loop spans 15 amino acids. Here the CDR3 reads CASSFGGTDLSGYTF. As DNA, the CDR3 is TGTGCCAGCAGCTTCGGAGGAACGGACCTTTCTGGCTACACCTTC.

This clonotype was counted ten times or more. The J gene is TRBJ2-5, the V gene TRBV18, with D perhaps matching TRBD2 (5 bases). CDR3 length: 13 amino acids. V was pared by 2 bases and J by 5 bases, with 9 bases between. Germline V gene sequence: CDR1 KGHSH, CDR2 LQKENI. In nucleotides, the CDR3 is TGTGCCAGCTCACCAGACCGAGGGGAGACCCAGTACTTC. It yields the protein CASSPDRGETQYF.

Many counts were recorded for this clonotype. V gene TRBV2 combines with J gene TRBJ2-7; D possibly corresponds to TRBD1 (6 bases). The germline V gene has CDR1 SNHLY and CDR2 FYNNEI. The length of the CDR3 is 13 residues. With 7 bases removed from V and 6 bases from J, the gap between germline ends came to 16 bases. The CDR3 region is CASTEQGLGEQYF. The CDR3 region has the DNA TGTGCCAGCACGGAACAGGGCCTTGGCGAGCAGTACTTC.

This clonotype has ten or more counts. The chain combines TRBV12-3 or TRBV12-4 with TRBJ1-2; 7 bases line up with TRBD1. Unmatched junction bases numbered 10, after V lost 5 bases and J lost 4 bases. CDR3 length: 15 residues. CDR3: CASSAPTGYSYGYTF. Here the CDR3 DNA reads TGTGCCAGCAGTGCCCCGACAGGGTATAGCTATGGCTACACCTTC.

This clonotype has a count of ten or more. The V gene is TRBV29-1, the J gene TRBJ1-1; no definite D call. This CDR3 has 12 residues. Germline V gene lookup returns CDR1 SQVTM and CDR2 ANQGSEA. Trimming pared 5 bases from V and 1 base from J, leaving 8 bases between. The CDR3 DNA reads TGCAGCGTTAATTCGGGGAACACTGAAGCTTTCTTT. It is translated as CSVNSGNTEAFF.

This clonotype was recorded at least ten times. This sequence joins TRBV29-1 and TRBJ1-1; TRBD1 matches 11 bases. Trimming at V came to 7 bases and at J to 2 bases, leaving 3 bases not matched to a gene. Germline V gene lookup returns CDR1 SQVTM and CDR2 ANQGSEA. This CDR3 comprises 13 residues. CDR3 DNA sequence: TGCAGCGGGGGACAGGGGGAAAACACTGAAGCTTTCTTT. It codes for CSGGQGENTEAFF.

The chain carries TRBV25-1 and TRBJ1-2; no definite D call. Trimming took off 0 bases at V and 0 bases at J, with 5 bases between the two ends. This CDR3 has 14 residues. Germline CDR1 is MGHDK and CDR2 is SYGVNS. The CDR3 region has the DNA TGTGCCAGCAGTGAATATCTATCTAACTATGGCTACACCTTC. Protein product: CASSEYLSNYGYTF.

The CDR3 protein is CASSGQGAGYTF. For the CDR3, the DNA is TGTGCCAGCAGTGGACAGGGGGCTGGCTACACCTTC. V gene TRBV2 combines with J gene TRBJ1-2; 10 bases fit TRBD1. The germline V gene encodes CDR1 SNHLY and CDR2 FYNNEI. The CDR3 spans 12 residues. V shed 4 bases and J 7 bases; nucleotides not matched to a gene: 0. Filled out from reference TRBV2 and TRBJ1-2, the complete variable domain reads EPEVTQTPSHQVTQMGQEVILRCVPISNHLYFYWYRQILGQKVEFLVSFYNNEISEKSEIFDDQFSVERPDGSNFTLKIRSTKLEDSAMYFCASSGQGAGYTFGSGTRLTVV.

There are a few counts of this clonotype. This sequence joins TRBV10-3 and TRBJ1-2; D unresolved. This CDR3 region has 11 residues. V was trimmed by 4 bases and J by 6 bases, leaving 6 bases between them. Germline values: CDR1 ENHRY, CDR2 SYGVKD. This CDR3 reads CAISGGNGYTF. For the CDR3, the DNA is TGTGCCATCAGTGGCGGGAATGGCTACACCTTC.

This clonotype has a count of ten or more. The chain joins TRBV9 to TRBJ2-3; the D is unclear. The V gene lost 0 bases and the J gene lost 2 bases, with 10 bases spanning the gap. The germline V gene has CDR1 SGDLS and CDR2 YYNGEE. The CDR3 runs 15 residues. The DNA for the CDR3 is TGTGCCAGCAGCGTAGTGGGCAGAACCACAGATACGCAGTATTTT. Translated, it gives CASSVVGRTTDTQYF.

The CDR3 spells CASSLRQGLNQPQHF. The CDR3, as DNA: TGTGCCAGCAGCTTACGACAGGGGCTCAATCAGCCCCAGCATTTT. The rearrangement links TRBV7-8 to TRBJ1-5; 8 nucleotides agree with TRBD1. Germline loops: CDR1 SGHVS, CDR2 FQNEAQ. The CDR3 extends over 15 amino acids. The junction had 3 bases not matched to a gene; V was cut back by 2 bases and J by 3 bases. Filled out from reference TRBV7-8 and TRBJ1-5, the complete variable domain reads GAGVSQSPRYKVAKRGQDVALRCDPISGHVSLFWYQQALGQGPEFLTYFQNEAQLDKSGLPSDRFFAERPEGSVSTLKIQRTQQEDSAVYLCASSLRQGLNQPQHFGDGTRLSIL.

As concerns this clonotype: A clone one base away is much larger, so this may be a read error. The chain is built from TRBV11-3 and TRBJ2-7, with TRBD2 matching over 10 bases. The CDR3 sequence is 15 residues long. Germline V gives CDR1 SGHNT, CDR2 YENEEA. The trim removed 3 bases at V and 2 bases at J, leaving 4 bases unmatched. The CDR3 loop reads CASSLLSGGAYEQYF. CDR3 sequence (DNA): TGTGCCAGCAGCTTGTTGAGCGGGGGGGCCTACGAGCAGTACTTC.

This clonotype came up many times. The CDR3 sequence is CASTSGAQGAFALEQYF. The CDR3 nucleotides read TGTGCCAGTACCTCAGGTGCCCAGGGGGCGTTCGCCCTGGAGCAGTACTTC. This sequence joins TRBV19 and TRBJ2-7; 8 bases fit TRBD1. The germline gives CDR1 LNHDA, CDR2 SQIVND (reference sequence). The junction had 21 bases not matched to a gene; V was cut back by 7 bases and J by 7 bases. This CDR3 is built from 17 residues.

As DNA, the CDR3 is TGTGCCAGTAGTACCACGGACGGCAATGAGCAGTTCTTC. The encoded protein is CASSTTDGNEQFF. The chain is built from TRBV19 and TRBJ2-1; D call uncertain. V was pared by 4 bases and J by 6 bases, with 10 bases between. The CDR3 loop spans 13 amino acids. Germline-derived CDR1 and CDR2 are LNHDA and SQIVND (reference sequence).

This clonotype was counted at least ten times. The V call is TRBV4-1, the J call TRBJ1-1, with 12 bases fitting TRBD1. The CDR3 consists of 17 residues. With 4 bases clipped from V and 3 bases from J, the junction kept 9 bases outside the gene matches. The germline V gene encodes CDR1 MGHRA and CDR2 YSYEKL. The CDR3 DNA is TGCGCCAGCAGCCGCAGGGACAGGGGGCTTCTTGACACTGAAGCTTTCTTT. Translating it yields CASSRRDRGLLDTEAFF.

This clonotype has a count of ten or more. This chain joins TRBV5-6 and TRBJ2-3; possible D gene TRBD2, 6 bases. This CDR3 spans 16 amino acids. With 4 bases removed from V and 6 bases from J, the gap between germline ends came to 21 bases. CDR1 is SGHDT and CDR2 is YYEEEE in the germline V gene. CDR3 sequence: CASSPQFGGLGDTQYF. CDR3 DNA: TGTGCCAGCAGCCCGCAATTCGGGGGATTGGGGGATACGCAGTATTTT. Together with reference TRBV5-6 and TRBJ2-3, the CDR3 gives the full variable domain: DAGVTQSPTHLIKTRGQQVTLRCSPKSGHDTVSWYQQALGQGPQFIFQYYEEEERQRGNFPDRFSGHQFPNYSSELNVNALLLGDSALYLCASSPQFGGLGDTQYFGPGTRLTVL.

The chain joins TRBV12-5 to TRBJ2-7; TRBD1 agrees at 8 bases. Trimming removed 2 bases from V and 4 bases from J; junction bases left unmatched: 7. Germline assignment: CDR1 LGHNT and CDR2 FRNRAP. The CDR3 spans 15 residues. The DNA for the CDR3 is TGTGCTAGTGGTTTGTGGGCAGGGGGCCAATACGAGCAGTACTTC. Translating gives CASGLWAGGQYEQYF.

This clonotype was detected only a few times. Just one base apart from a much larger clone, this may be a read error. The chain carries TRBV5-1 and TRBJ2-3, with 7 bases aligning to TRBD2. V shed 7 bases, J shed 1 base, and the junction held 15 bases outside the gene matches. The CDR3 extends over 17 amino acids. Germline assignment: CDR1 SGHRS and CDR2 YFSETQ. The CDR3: CASGDQYGGKRTDTQYF. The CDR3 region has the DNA TGCGCCAGCGGCGACCAATACGGGGGGAAGCGCACAGATACGCAGTATTTT.